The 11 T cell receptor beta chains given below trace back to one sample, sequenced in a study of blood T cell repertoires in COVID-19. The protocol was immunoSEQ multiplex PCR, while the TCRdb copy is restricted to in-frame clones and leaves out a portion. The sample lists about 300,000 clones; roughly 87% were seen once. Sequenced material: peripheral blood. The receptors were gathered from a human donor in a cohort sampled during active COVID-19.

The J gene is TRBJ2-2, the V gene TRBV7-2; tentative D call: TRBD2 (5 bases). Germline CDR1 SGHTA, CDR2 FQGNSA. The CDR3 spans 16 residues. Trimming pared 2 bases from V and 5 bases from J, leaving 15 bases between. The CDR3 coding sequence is TGTGCCAGCAGCTTAAATTGGACCCCGGGGACCGGGGAGCTGTTTTTT. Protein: CASSLNWTPGTGELFF.

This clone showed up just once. The CDR3: CASSPGLEGSQYF. In DNA form, the CDR3 reads TGTGCCAGCTCACCCGGACTCGAGGGCAGCCAGTACTTC. The V gene is TRBV18, the J gene TRBJ2-7, with D perhaps TRBD2 (5 bases). This CDR3 spans 13 amino acids. In germline, CDR1 is KGHSH, CDR2 LQKENI. Trimming cost V 3 bases and J 10 bases, with 16 bases left between them.

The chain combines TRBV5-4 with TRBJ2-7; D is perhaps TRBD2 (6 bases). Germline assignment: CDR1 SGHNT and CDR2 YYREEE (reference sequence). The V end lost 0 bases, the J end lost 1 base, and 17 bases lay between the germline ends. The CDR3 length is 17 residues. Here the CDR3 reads CASSLDRSQGGSYEQYF. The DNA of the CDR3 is TGTGCCAGCAGCTTGGATCGTAGTCAGGGAGGTTCCTACGAGCAGTACTTC.

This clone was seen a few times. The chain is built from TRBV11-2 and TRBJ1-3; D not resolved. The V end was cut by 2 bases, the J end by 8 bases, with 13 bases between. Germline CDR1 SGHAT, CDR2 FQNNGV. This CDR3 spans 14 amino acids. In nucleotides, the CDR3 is TGTGCCAGCAGCTTAATTCGGGGTGTTCACACCATATATTTT. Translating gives CASSLIRGVHTIYF.

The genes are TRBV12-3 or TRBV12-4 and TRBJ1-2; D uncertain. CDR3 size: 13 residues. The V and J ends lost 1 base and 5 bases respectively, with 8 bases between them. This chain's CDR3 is CASSLDSSYGYTF. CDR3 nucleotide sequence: TGTGCCAGCAGTTTAGACAGCTCATATGGCTACACCTTC.

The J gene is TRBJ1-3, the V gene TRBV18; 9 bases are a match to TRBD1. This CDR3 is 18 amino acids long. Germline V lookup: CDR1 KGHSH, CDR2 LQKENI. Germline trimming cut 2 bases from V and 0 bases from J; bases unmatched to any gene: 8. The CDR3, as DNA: TGTGCCAGCTCACCATATACAGGGGGCACTAACTCTGGAAACACCATATATTTT. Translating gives CASSPYTGGTNSGNTIYF.

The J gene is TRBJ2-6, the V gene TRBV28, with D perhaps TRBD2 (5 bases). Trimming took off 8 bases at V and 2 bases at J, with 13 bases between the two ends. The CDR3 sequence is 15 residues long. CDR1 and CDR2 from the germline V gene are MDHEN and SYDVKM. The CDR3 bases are TGTGCCAGCTGCCCCCGAGGGACTGGGGCCAACGTCCTGACTTTC. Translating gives CASCPRGTGANVLTF.

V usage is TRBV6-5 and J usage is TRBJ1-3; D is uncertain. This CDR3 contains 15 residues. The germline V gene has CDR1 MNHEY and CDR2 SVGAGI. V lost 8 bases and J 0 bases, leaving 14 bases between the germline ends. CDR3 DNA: TGTGCCAGCTTCGGCGGTCCTAACTCTGGAAACACCATATATTTT. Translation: CASFGGPNSGNTIYF.

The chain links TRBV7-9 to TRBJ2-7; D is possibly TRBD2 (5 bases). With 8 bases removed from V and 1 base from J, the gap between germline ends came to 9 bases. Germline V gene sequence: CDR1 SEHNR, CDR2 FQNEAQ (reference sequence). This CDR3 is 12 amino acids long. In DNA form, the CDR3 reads TGTGCCAGCGGGGAGACATCCTACGAGCAGTACTTC. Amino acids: CASGETSYEQYF. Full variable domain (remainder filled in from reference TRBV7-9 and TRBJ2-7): DTGVSQNPRHKITKRGQNVTFRCDPISEHNRLYWYRQTLGQGPEFLTYFQNEAQLEKSRLLSDRFSAERPKGSFSTLEIQRTEQGDSAMYLCASGETSYEQYFGPGTRLTVT.

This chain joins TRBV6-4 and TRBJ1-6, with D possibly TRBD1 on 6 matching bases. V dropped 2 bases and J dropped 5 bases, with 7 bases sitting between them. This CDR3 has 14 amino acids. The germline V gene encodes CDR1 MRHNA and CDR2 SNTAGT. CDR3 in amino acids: CASSDGGDNSPLHF. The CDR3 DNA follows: TGTGCCAGCAGTGACGGGGGCGATAATTCACCCCTCCACTTT.

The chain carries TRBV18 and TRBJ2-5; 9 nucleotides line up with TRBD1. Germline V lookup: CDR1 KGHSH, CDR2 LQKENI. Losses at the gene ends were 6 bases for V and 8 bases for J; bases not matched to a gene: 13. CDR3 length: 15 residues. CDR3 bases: TGTGCCAGCTCCCTTACACCTCCGGACAGGGGTACCCAGTACTTC. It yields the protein CASSLTPPDRGTQYF.